These 5 T cell receptor beta chains originate from one sample sequenced in a study of blood T cells in healthy people across ages. Then a second PCR, running roughly 7 to 11 cycles, was carried out with a sample-barcoded 5' primer and a J-beta primer mix. TCRdb independently ran MiXCR on the 5' RACE reads; one entry per CDR3 protein. The repertoire holds about 1.8 million distinct CDR3 sequences, with less than 50% as singletons. Sequencing was performed on blood. These receptors were obtained from a middle-aged woman in good health.

The gene calls are TRBV20-1 and TRBJ2-1; 10 bases line up with TRBD2. The closer fit of TRBJ2-7 to the DNA end suggests the J call may be wrong. The CDR3 length is 15 residues. The V gene's germline CDR1 is DFQATT and CDR2 SNEGSKA (reference sequence). The CDR3 reads CSARIAGGAYNEQYF. The DNA of the CDR3 is TGCAGTGCTAGGATAGCGGGGGGAGCCTACAATGAGCAGTACTTC.

This chain joins TRBV20-1 and TRBJ2-7, with 7 bases aligning to TRBD1. Germline CDR1 DFQATT, CDR2 SNEGSKA (reference sequence). This CDR3 is built from 15 residues. J was trimmed by 2 bases and V by 3 bases; bases with no gene match: 10. CDR3 sequence reads: CSASFPTGKPYEQYF. The CDR3 DNA reads as TGCAGTGCTAGCTTCCCGACAGGGAAACCCTACGAGCAGTACTTC.

J is TRBJ2-1 and V is TRBV29-1; tentatively, D is TRBD1 (6 bases). The assigned J gene may be wrong: the sequence end matches TRBJ2-7 better. The CDR3 runs to 14 residues. CDR1 SQVTM and CDR2 ANQGSEA come from the germline V gene. The CDR3 spells CSRQGHTIAYEQYF. CDR3 nucleotides: TGCAGCCGTCAGGGACACACGATAGCCTACGAGCAGTACTTC.

This chain joins TRBV7-9 and TRBJ2-4; 9 nucleotides align to TRBD1. Germline assignment: CDR1 SEHNR and CDR2 FQNEAQ (reference sequence). This CDR3 is built from 16 residues. V dropped 4 bases and J dropped 2; count of bases not matched to a gene: 6. CDR3 DNA sequence: TGTGCCAGCAGCTCGGGACAGGGTGGAACCAAAAACATTCAGTACTTC. It translates to CASSSGQGGTKNIQYF.

The chain has TRBV27 and TRBJ1-2; unclear D gene. This CDR3 is 14 amino acids long. The germline V gene has CDR1 MNHEY and CDR2 SMNVEV (reference sequence). Trimming took 5 bases from V and 7 from J, leaving 17 bases between them. CDR3 nucleotides: TGTGCCAGCAGTAATCGGGAGGGCAACGGTGGCTACACCTTC. Translation gives CASSNREGNGGYTF.